This T cell receptor (beta chain) appears in the sequencing data of a study of spatial heterogeneity in lung cancer. Study-wide background: More beta-chain than alpha-chain sequences were consistently detected. Raw-read counts averaged over ten per unique TCR and UMI combination.

Looked up from germline, CDR1 is KGHSH and CDR2 is LQKENI. This CDR3 is built from 12 residues. TCR cDNA molecules each carried a unique molecular identifier. Via MiXCR, TCRdb re-called the 5' RACE reads, giving one row per CDR3 protein. The sample lists a few hundred distinct CDR3 sequences; around 15% were seen once. Worth noting for this clonotype: The junction shows a germline mismatch at one end, possibly a read error. Since the library was made to target alpha chains, this beta chain is a stray read and its abundance is not meaningful.

The time point is: blood at routine non-recurrence follow-up after resection. Material for sequencing was whole RNA from tumor, nontumor lung or frozen PBMC, left unsorted. This receptor was identified in a male donor with early-stage non-small cell lung cancer. This chain links TRBV18 with TRBJ1-1; D is undetermined. The sequenced sample was PBMCs, obtained at follow-up. CDR3 sequence reads: CDSKVGITEAFF. The CDR3 coding sequence is TGTGACAGCAAGGTGGGGATCACTGAAGCTTTCTTT.